The clone carrying this T cell receptor (beta chain) was counted at least ten times. No antigen is known for it. Amplification of TCR beta CDR3 regions used RNA transcripts. RT-PCR was first run with HTBI primers, then multiplex PCR in a second round. Using its own MiXCR run on the multiplex PCR reads, TCRdb lists one record per CDR3 protein. The sample records around 1,200,000 distinct CDR3 sequences, 36% being singletons. This entry belongs to a study of Graves' ophthalmopathy and Graves' hyperthyroidism. Points from the study as a whole: Clonotypes were expanded in thyroid at above 0.001 frequency, and most also appeared in blood. A model built from 13 signatures distinguished ophthalmopathy from stable hyperthyroidism with around 91% sensitivity and 81.08% specificity.

The source is an adult man with Graves' hyperthyroidism. Sequences were obtained from peripheral blood or thyroid tissue (not recorded which).

In DNA, the CDR3 is TGTGCCAGCAGCTTAGAAGACAGAGTCAATCAGCCCCAGCATTTT. Its protein is CASSLEDRVNQPQHF. The chain couples TRBV7-8 to TRBJ1-5; perhaps TRBD1 as D (5 bases). The CDR3 runs 15 residues. The ends were cut back, 1 base at V and 3 bases at J, with 10 bases in the middle. Germline loops: CDR1 SGHVS, CDR2 FQNEAQ.